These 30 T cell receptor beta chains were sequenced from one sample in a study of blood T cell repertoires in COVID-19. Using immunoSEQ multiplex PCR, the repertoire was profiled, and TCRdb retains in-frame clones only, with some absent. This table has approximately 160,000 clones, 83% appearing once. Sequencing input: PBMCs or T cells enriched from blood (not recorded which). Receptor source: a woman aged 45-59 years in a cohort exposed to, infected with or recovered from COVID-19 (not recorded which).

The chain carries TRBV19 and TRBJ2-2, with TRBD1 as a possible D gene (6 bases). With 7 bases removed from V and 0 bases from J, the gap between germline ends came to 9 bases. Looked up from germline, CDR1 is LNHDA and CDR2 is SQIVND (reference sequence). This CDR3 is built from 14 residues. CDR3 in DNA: TGTGCCAGTAATCCAGGGGCGAACACCGGGGAGCTGTTTTTT. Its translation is CASNPGANTGELFF.

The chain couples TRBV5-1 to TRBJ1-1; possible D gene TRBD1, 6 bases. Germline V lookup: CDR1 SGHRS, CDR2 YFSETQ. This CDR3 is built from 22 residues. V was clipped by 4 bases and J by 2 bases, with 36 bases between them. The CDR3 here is CASSPDPQQGSILEGVNTEAFF. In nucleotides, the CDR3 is TGCGCCAGCAGCCCGGACCCTCAACAGGGATCAATCCTTGAAGGGGTAAACACTGAAGCTTTCTTT.

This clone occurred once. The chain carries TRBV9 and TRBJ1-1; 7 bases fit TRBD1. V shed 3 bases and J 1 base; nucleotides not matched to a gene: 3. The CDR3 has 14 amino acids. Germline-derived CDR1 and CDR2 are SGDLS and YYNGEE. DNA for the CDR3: TGTGCCAGCAGCGCCCGACAGGGGAACACTGAAGCTTTCTTT. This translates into CASSARQGNTEAFF.

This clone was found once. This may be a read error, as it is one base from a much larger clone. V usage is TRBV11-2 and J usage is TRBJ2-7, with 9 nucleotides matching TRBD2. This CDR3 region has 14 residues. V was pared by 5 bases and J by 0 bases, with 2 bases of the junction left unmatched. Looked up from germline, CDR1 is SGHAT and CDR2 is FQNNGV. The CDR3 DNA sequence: TGTGCCAGCAGCCGGACTAGCGCCTCCTACGAGCAGTACTTC. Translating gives CASSRTSASYEQYF.

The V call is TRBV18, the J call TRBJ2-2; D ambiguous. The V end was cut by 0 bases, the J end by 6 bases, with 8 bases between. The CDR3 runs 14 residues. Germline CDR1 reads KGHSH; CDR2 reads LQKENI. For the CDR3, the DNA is TGTGCCAGCTCACCACCGTCGGTGGCCGGGGAGCTGTTTTTT. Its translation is CASSPPSVAGELFF.

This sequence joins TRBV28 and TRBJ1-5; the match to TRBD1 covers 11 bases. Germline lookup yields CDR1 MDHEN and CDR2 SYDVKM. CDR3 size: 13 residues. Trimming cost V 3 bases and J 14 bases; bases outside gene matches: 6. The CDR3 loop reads CASSLGRGQGEHF. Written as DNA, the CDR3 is TGTGCCAGCAGTTTGGGCCGGGGACAGGGGGAGCATTTT.

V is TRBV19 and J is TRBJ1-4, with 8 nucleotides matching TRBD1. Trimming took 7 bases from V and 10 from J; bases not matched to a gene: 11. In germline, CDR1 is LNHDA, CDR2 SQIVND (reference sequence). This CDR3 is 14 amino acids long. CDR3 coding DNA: TGTGCCAGTACCCCGGACAGGGCGCGCGGAAAACTGTTTTTT. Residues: CASTPDRARGKLFF. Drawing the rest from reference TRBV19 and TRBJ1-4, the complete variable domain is DGGITQSPKYLFRKEGQNVTLSCEQNLNHDAMYWYRQDPGQGLRLIYYSQIVNDFQKGDIAEGYSVSREKKESFPLTVTSAQKNPTAFYLCASTPDRARGKLFFGSGTQLSVL.

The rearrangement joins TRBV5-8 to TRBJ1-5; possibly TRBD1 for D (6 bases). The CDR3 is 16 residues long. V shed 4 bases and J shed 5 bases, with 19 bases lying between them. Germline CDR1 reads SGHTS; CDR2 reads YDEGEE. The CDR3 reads CASSRYRVNGDQPQHF. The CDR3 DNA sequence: TGTGCCAGCAGCAGATACAGGGTTAACGGCGATCAGCCCCAGCATTTT.

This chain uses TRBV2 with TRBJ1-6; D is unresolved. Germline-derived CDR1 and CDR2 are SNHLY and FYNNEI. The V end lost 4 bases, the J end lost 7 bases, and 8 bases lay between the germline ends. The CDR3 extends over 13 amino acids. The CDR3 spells CASSGEENSPLHF. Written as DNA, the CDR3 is TGTGCCAGCAGTGGAGAGGAAAATTCACCCCTCCACTTT.

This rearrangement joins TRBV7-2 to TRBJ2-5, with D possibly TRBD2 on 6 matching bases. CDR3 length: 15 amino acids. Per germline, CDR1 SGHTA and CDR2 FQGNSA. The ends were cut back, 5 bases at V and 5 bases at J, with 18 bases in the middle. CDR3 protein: CASSLLTGARETQYF. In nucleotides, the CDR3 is TGTGCCAGCAGCCTCCTGACGGGAGCTCGGGAGACCCAGTACTTC. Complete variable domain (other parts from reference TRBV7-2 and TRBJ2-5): GAGVSQSPSNKVTEKGKDVELRCDPISGHTALYWYRQSLGQGLEFLIYFQGNSAPDKSGLPSDRFSAERTGGSVSTLTIQRTQQEDSAVYLCASSLLTGARETQYFGPGTRLLVL.

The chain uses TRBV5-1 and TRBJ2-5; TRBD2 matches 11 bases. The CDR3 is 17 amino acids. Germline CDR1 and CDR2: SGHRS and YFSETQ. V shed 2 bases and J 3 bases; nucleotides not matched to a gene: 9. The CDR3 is CASSLLVAGGAEETQYF. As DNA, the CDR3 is TGCGCCAGCAGCTTACTGGTAGCGGGGGGGGCCGAAGAGACCCAGTACTTC.

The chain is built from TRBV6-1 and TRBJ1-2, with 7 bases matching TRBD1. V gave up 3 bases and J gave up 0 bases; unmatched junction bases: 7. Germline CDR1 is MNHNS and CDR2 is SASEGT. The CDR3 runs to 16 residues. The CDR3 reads CASSDATGRANYGYTF. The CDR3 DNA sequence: TGTGCCAGCAGTGATGCGACAGGGAGAGCTAACTATGGCTACACCTTC.

The CDR3: CASSYRGFHYEQYF. Written as DNA, the CDR3 is TGTGCCAGCAGTTACAGGGGTTTCCACTACGAGCAGTACTTC. The chain uses TRBV6-5 and TRBJ2-7, with D perhaps matching TRBD1 (5 bases). Germline V lookup: CDR1 MNHEY, CDR2 SVGAGI. V lost 2 bases and J lost 3, with 11 bases in between. The CDR3 runs to 14 residues.

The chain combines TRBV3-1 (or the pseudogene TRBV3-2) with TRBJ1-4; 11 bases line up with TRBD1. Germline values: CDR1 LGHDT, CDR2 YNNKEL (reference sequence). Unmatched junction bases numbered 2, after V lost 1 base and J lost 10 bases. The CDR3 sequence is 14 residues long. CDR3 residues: CASSQGTGGGKLFF. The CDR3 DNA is TGTGCCAGCAGCCAAGGGACAGGGGGCGGAAAACTGTTTTTT.

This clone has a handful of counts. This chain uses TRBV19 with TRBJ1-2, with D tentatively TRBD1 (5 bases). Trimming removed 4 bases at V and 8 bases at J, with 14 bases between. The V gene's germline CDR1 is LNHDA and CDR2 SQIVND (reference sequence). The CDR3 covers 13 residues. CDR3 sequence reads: CASSTTAFVGYTF. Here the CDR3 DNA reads TGTGCCAGTAGTACGACAGCGTTTGTCGGCTACACCTTC.

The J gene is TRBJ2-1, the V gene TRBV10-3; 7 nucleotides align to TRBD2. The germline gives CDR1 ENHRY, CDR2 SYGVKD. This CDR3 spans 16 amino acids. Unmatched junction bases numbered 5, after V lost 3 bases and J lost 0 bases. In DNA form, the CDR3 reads TGTGCCATCAGTGATATCAGCGGGAACTCCTACAATGAGCAGTTCTTC. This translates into CAISDISGNSYNEQFF.

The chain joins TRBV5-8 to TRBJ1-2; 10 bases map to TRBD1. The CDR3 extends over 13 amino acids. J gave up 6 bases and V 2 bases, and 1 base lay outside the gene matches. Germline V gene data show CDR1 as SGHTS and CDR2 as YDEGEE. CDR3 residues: CASSFGQGDGYTF. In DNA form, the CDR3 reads TGTGCCAGCAGCTTCGGACAGGGGGATGGCTACACCTTC.

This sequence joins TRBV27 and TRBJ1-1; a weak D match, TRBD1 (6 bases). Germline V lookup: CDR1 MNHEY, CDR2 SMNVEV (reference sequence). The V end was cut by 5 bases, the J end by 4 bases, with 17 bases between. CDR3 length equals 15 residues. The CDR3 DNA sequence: TGTGCCAGCAGTCCCTCCGGACAGTGGGGCACTGAAGCTTTCTTT. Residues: CASSPSGQWGTEAFF.

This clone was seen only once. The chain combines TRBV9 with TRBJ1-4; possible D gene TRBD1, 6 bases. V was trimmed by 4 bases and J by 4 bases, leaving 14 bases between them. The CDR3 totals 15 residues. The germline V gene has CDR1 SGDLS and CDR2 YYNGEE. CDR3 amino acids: CASSLTGSGNEKLFF. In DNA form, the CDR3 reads TGTGCCAGCAGCTTAACAGGGTCGGGTAATGAAAAACTGTTTTTT.

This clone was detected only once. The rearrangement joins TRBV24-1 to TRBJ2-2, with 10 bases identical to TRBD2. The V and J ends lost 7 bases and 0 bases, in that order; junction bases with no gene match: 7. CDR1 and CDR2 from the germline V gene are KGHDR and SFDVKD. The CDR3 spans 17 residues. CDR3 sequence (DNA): TGTGCCACCAGCCTTAGCGGGAGGACTGCGAACACCGGGGAGCTGTTTTTT. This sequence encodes CATSLSGRTANTGELFF.

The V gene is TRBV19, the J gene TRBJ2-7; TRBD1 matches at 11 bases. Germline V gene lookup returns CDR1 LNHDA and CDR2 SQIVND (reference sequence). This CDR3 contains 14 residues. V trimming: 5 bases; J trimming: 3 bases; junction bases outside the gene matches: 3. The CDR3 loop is CASSGGQGDYEQYF. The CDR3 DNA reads TGTGCCAGTAGTGGGGGACAGGGGGACTACGAGCAGTACTTC.

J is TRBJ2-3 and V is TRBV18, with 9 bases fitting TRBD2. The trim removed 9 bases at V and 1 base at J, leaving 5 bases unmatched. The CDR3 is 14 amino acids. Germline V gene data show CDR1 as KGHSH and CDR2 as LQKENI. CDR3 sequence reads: CASGRTSGTDTQYF. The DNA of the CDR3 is TGTGCCAGTGGACGGACTAGCGGCACAGATACGCAGTATTTT.

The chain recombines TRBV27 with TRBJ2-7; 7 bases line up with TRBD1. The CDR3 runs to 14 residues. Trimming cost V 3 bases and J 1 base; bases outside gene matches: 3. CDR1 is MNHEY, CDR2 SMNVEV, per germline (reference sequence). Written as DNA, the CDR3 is TGTGCCAGCAGTTTGACAGGGTCTTCCTACGAGCAGTACTTC. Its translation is CASSLTGSSYEQYF.

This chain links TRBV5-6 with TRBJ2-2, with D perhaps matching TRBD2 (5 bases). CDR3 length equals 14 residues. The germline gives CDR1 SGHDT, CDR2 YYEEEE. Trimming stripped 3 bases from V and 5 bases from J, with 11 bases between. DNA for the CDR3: TGTGCCAGCAGCTCACTCGGGGAGACCGGGGAGCTGTTTTTT. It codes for CASSSLGETGELFF.

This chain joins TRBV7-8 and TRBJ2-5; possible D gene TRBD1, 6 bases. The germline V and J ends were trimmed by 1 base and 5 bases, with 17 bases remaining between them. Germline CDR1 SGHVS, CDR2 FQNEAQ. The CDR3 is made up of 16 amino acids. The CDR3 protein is CASSLEDSPGAETQYF. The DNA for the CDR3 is TGTGCCAGCAGCTTAGAGGACAGTCCCGGCGCGGAGACCCAGTACTTC. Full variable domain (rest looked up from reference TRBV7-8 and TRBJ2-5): GAGVSQSPRYKVAKRGQDVALRCDPISGHVSLFWYQQALGQGPEFLTYFQNEAQLDKSGLPSDRFFAERPEGSVSTLKIQRTQQEDSAVYLCASSLEDSPGAETQYFGPGTRLLVL.

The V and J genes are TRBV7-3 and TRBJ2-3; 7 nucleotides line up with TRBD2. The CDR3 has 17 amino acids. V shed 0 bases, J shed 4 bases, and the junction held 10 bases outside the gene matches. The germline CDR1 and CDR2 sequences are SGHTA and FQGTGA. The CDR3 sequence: CASSLTGGSATADTQYF. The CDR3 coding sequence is TGTGCCAGCAGCTTAACTGGCGGGAGTGCGACCGCAGATACGCAGTATTTT.

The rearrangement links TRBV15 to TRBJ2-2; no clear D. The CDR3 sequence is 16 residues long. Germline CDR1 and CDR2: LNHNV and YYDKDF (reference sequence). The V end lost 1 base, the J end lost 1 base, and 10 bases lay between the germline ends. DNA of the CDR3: TGTGCCACCAGCAGAGTTTTGACTGGGAACACCGGGGAGCTGTTTTTT. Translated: CATSRVLTGNTGELFF.

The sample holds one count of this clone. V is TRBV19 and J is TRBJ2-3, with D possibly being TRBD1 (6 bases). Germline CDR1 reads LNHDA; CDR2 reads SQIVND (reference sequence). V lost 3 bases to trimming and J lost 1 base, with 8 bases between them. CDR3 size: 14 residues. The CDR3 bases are TGTGCCAGTAGTATCGCAGGGGGCACAGATACGCAGTATTTT. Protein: CASSIAGGTDTQYF.

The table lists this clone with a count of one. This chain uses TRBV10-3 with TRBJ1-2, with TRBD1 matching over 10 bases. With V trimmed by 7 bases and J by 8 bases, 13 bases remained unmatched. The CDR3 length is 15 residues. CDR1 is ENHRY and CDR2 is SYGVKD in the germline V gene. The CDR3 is CAITGTGDHLSGYTF. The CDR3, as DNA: TGTGCCATCACTGGGACAGGGGATCATTTAAGCGGCTACACCTTC.

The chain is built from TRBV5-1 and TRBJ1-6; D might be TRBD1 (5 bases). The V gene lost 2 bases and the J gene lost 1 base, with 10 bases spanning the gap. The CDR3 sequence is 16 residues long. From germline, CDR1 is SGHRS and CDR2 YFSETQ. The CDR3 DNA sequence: TGCGCCAGCAGCTTTTGGGGGGTGTCCTATAATTCACCCCTCCACTTT. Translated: CASSFWGVSYNSPLHF. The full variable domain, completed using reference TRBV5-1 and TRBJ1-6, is KAGVTQTPRYLIKTRGQQVTLSCSPISGHRSVSWYQQTPGQGLQFLFEYFSETQRNKGNFPGRFSGRQFSNSRSEMNVSTLELGDSALYLCASSFWGVSYNSPLHFGNGTRLTVT.